This is a list of T cell receptor beta chains from one sample in a study of chemoradiotherapy in HPV16-positive cancers. The method was immunoSEQ multiplex PCR; TCRdb's version includes in-frame clones alone and lacks a portion of them. The table shows over 10,000 clones, with roughly 71% occurring only once. This sample was taken from a patient who underwent chemoradiotherapy. The source of these receptors is a human donor with HPV-associated anogenital cancer. CDR3s include the opening cysteine and the closing phenylalanine or tryptophan. D genes are given only for firm matches. The size of a clone is reported for some rows only, either as once, few or many, or as a class for expanded clones.

j_call d_call clone_size v_call cdr3_aa cdr3_nt
TRBJ2-1 NA NA TRBV7-5 CARSPSWYRGSYNEQFF TGTGCCAGAAGCCCTAGCTGGTACAGGGGGTCCTACAATGAGCAGTTCTTC
TRBJ2-2 TRBD2 NA TRBV18 CASSRTSGSNTGELFF TGTGCCAGCTCGAGGACTAGCGGGAGTAACACCGGGGAGCTGTTTTTT
TRBJ2-3 TRBD1 NA TRBV5-1 CASSPDRATDTQYF TGCGCCAGCAGTCCAGACAGGGCCACAGATACGCAGTATTTT
TRBJ2-7 TRBD1 NA TRBV4-1 CASSPPGQGYYEQYF TGCGCCAGCAGCCCCCCGGGACAGGGGTACTACGAGCAGTACTTC
TRBJ1-1 NA few TRBV5-1 CASSWPPAGANTEAFF TGCGCCAGCAGCTGGCCCCCTGCGGGGGCGAACACTGAAGCTTTCTTT
TRBJ2-7 NA NA TRBV2 CASSGPSSYEQYF TGTGCCAGCAGTGGGCCAAGCTCCTACGAGCAGTACTTC
TRBJ2-1 TRBD1 NA TRBV5-1 CASSLGDSTNEQFF TGCGCCAGCAGCTTGGGGGACAGTACCAATGAGCAGTTCTTC
TRBJ2-1 TRBD2 NA TRBV4-3 CASSQEGSGSYNEQFF TGCGCCAGCAGCCAAGAAGGTAGCGGGAGCTACAATGAGCAGTTCTTC
TRBJ2-1 TRBD2 NA TRBV30 CAWSAPGLDHNEQFF TGTGCCTGGAGTGCCCCGGGACTAGACCACAATGAGCAGTTCTTC
TRBJ2-3 TRBD2 few TRBV5-1 CASSLALAGGPTSTDTQYF TGCGCCAGCAGCTTGGCCCTAGCGGGAGGACCCACTAGCACAGATACGCAGTATTTT
TRBJ2-5 NA once TRBV2 CASSVVQETQYF TGTGCCAGCAGTGTAGTCCAAGAGACCCAGTACTTC
TRBJ2-3 TRBD1 NA TRBV7-2 CASSSGIARGYGDTQYF TGTGCCAGCAGCTCAGGAATTGCCAGGGGGTATGGAGATACGCAGTATTTT
TRBJ1-4 NA NA TRBV9 CASSVGNKEGEKLFF TGTGCCAGCAGCGTAGGTAACAAGGAGGGTGAAAAACTGTTTTTT
TRBJ1-3 NA NA TRBV28 CASSSGLGGNTIYF TGTGCCAGCAGTTCGGGGCTAGGCGGAAACACCATATATTTT
TRBJ2-3 NA NA TRBV28 CASSLSWGSTDTQYF TGTGCCAGCAGTTTATCGTGGGGCAGCACAGATACGCAGTATTTT
TRBJ2-3 TRBD2 NA TRBV6-5 CASSYSLAESTDTQYF TGTGCCAGCAGTTACTCGCTAGCGGAAAGCACAGATACGCAGTATTTT
TRBJ2-2 NA NA TRBV7-8 CASSLARDTGELFF TGTGCCAGCAGCTTAGCCAGGGATACCGGGGAGCTGTTTTTT
TRBJ2-3 NA NA TRBV29-1 CSVEGRGSTDTQYF TGCAGCGTTGAAGGCCGTGGGAGCACAGATACGCAGTATTTT
TRBJ2-1 NA once TRBV7-2 CASSLVRLMTYNEQFF TGTGCCAGCAGCTTAGTGCGGCTAATGACATACAATGAGCAGTTCTTC
TRBJ2-7 NA NA TRBV18 CASSPPTLEQYF TGTGCCAGCTCACCCCCGACACTCGAGCAGTACTTC
TRBJ2-3 TRBD2 once TRBV10-3 CAISEYGSGNSDTQYF TGTGCCATCAGTGAGTACGGTAGCGGGAATTCAGATACGCAGTATTTT
TRBJ2-1 NA NA TRBV29-1 CSVEEEGVYNEQFF TGCAGCGTTGAGGAGGAGGGGGTCTACAATGAGCAGTTCTTC
TRBJ2-5 NA NA TRBV11-2 CASSLDPTGVKTQYF TGTGCCAGCAGCTTAGATCCTACCGGGGTGAAGACTCAGTACTTC
TRBJ2-7 TRBD1 NA TRBV28 CASRQGLSYEQYF TGTGCCAGTAGACAGGGGCTCTCCTACGAGCAGTACTTC
TRBJ1-2 NA NA TRBV28 CASRRDISNYGYTF TGTGCCAGCAGACGGGACATCTCTAACTATGGCTACACCTTC
TRBJ2-1 NA NA TRBV2 CASCTRNNEQFF TGTGCCAGCTGTACTAGGAACAATGAGCAGTTCTTC
TRBJ1-2 NA NA TRBV7-8 CASSNPPGGFHGYTF TGTGCCAGCAGCAACCCCCCGGGGGGCTTCCATGGCTACACCTTC
TRBJ2-7 TRBD2 NA TRBV13 CASSLRVAGVYEQYF TGTGCCAGCAGCTTAAGGGTTGCGGGAGTGTACGAGCAGTACTTC
TRBJ1-1 NA NA TRBV2 CASSLTPNTEAFF TGTGCCAGCAGTCTGACCCCGAACACTGAAGCTTTCTTT
TRBJ2-3 TRBD1 NA TRBV7-9 CASGPTGITDTQYF TGTGCCAGCGGTCCGACAGGGATAACAGATACGCAGTATTTT
TRBJ2-3 NA once TRBV5-4 CASYGGGLTDTQYF TGTGCCAGCTACGGAGGGGGCTTGACAGATACGCAGTATTTT
TRBJ2-1 TRBD1 NA TRBV6-1 CASSKTGEYNEQFF TGTGCCAGCAGCAAAACAGGGGAATACAATGAGCAGTTCTTC
TRBJ2-1 NA NA TRBV7-9 CASRDGGDEQFF TGTGCCAGCAGGGATGGGGGTGATGAGCAGTTCTTC
TRBJ2-7 TRBD1 NA TRBV7-9 CASSPWTGIGAYEQYF TGTGCCAGCAGCCCCTGGACAGGGATAGGAGCTTACGAGCAGTACTTC
TRBJ1-5 TRBD1 NA TRBV18 CASSQDRVFIQPQHF TGTGCCAGCTCACAGGACAGGGTGTTTATTCAGCCCCAGCATTTT
TRBJ1-5 NA few TRBV29-1 CSVVEDSNQPQHF TGCAGCGTTGTGGAGGATAGCAATCAGCCCCAGCATTTT
TRBJ2-5 TRBD1 NA TRBV11-3 CASSLKGQGVGETQYF TGTGCCAGCAGCCTAAAGGGACAGGGAGTTGGAGAGACCCAGTACTTC
TRBJ1-1 NA NA TRBV11-2 CASSFVGSEVEAFF TGTGCCAGCAGCTTTGTGGGGTCTGAGGTTGAAGCTTTCTTT
TRBJ2-2 NA NA TRBV11-3 CASSWEIGGDTGELFF TGTGCCAGCAGCTGGGAGATCGGAGGGGACACCGGGGAGCTGTTTTTT
TRBJ2-1 NA NA TRBV5-1 CASSLLFHEQFF TGCGCCAGCAGCTTGCTGTTTCATGAGCAGTTCTTC
TRBJ1-2 TRBD1 NA TRBV5-4 CASSGTGSEVDGYTF TGTGCCAGCAGCGGGACAGGGTCAGAGGTGGATGGCTACACCTTC
TRBJ2-5 TRBD2 once TRBV6-5 CASSYLGLAGGETQYF TGTGCCAGCAGTTACTTGGGACTAGCGGGAGGAGAGACCCAGTACTTC
TRBJ2-2 TRBD2 few TRBV6-1 CASWLAGTGELFF TGTGCCAGCTGGTTAGCGGGGACGGGGGAGCTGTTTTTT
TRBJ2-1 NA few TRBV6-1 CASSDPRTEQFF TGTGCCAGCAGTGACCCCAGGACGGAGCAGTTCTTC
TRBJ1-1 TRBD1 few TRBV19 CASKTGGLVTEAFF TGTGCCAGTAAGACAGGGGGCTTGGTCACTGAAGCTTTCTTT
TRBJ2-6 NA NA TRBV30 CAWSGQPLSGANVLTF TGTGCCTGGAGTGGACAGCCCCTCTCTGGGGCCAACGTCCTGACTTTC
TRBJ1-2 NA NA TRBV6-4 CASSDAGYGYTF TGTGCCAGCAGTGATGCCGGCTATGGCTACACCTTC
TRBJ1-3 TRBD1 few TRBV28 CASSLWTGGFDTIYF TGTGCCAGCAGTTTGTGGACAGGGGGCTTCGACACCATATATTTT
TRBJ2-2 TRBD1 NA TRBV28 CASSLISGGVSNTGELFF TGTGCCAGCAGTTTAATCTCAGGGGGCGTTTCGAACACCGGGGAGCTGTTTTTT
TRBJ1-1 TRBD1 NA TRBV2 CASSKPGQGDTEAFF TGTGCCAGCAGTAAACCGGGACAGGGGGACACTGAAGCTTTCTTT
TRBJ2-7 NA NA TRBV4-2 CASSQDLGSSYEQYF TGTGCCAGCAGCCAAGATCTCGGGAGCTCCTACGAGCAGTACTTC
TRBJ2-7 TRBD2 NA TRBV28 CASQGLANSYEQYF TGTGCCAGCCAGGGACTAGCGAACTCCTACGAGCAGTACTTC
TRBJ2-3 NA NA TRBV7-9 CASSQLTEDTQYF TGTGCCAGCAGCCAATTAACCGAGGATACGCAGTATTTT
TRBJ1-2 TRBD1 NA TRBV27 CASSAIGTDGYTF TGTGCCAGCAGTGCGATCGGGACAGACGGCTACACCTTC
TRBJ2-5 NA NA TRBV7-2 CASSNFGPQETQYF TGTGCCAGCAGCAACTTTGGGCCCCAAGAGACCCAGTACTTC
TRBJ2-7 TRBD2 NA TRBV5-6 CASSLSLAGGREQYF TGTGCCAGCAGCTTGTCTCTAGCGGGAGGGCGCGAGCAGTACTTC
TRBJ2-7 NA medium-sized TRBV28 CASSLERASSYEQYF TGTGCCAGCAGTTTGGAAAGGGCGAGCTCCTACGAGCAGTACTTC
TRBJ2-1 NA NA TRBV7-2 CASSSGTPAYNEQFF TGTGCCAGCAGCTCCGGGACACCAGCGTACAATGAGCAGTTCTTC
TRBJ1-2 TRBD1 NA TRBV27 CASRTGGDGYTF TGTGCCAGCAGGACAGGGGGAGATGGCTACACCTTC
TRBJ2-1 NA NA TRBV11-3 CASSGDETRQFF TGTGCCAGCAGCGGGGACGAAACTCGGCAGTTCTTC